Below, 9 T cell receptor beta chains from the same sample are listed, as sequenced in a study of Ad26.COV2.S vaccination and SARS-CoV-2 variants. Profiled with immunoSEQ multiplex PCR; TCRdb holds only in-frame clones, not every one. The top ten clones hold less than 6% of a sample with over 130,000 clones, roughly 90% of them seen once. Sequenced here: peripheral blood, sampled after recovery from COVID-19. Receptor source: a human donor who had recovered from COVID-19.

The V and J genes are TRBV2 and TRBJ1-1, with TRBD1 as a possible D gene (5 bases). V was shortened by 6 bases and J by 7 bases, with 18 bases between the two germline ends. This CDR3 has 14 amino acids. Per germline, CDR1 SNHLY and CDR2 FYNNEI. The CDR3 loop reads CASSELRQKVEAFF. CDR3 nucleotides: TGTGCCAGCAGCGAGTTAAGACAGAAGGTTGAAGCTTTCTTT.

This rearrangement joins TRBV11-2 to TRBJ2-2; possible D gene TRBD2, 5 bases. Germline CDR1 SGHAT, CDR2 FQNNGV. Trimming stripped 3 bases from V and 7 bases from J, with 12 bases between. This CDR3 comprises 14 residues. The CDR3 reads CASSFEGIGGELFF. The CDR3 DNA reads as TGTGCCAGCAGCTTCGAGGGAATCGGCGGGGAGCTGTTTTTT.

This rearrangement joins TRBV13 to TRBJ2-5; D not certain. The V gene lost 6 bases and the J gene lost 5 bases, with 10 bases spanning the gap. The CDR3 spans 12 residues. Germline V gene sequence: CDR1 PRHDT, CDR2 FYEKMQ (reference sequence). The CDR3 protein is CASRVGIETQYF. CDR3 nucleotides: TGTGCCAGCAGGGTGGGGATCGAGACCCAGTACTTC.

The chain uses TRBV19 and TRBJ2-7; D not resolved. CDR1 and CDR2 from the germline V gene are LNHDA and SQIVND (reference sequence). The ends were cut back, 3 bases at V and 3 bases at J, with 9 bases in the middle. This CDR3 spans 13 amino acids. The CDR3 spells CASSMTTLYEQYF. CDR3 nucleotide sequence: TGTGCCAGTAGTATGACAACCCTCTACGAGCAGTACTTC.

This clone appeared a single time. The V gene is TRBV7-9, the J gene TRBJ2-3, with D perhaps TRBD1 (6 bases). Germline loops: CDR1 SEHNR, CDR2 FQNEAQ (reference sequence). This CDR3 contains 16 residues. The V and J ends lost 5 bases and 0 bases respectively, with 15 bases between them. The DNA for the CDR3 is TGTGCCAGCAGCCCCGGACAGACCTCTAGCACAGATACGCAGTATTTT. Its protein is CASSPGQTSSTDTQYF.

J is TRBJ2-6 and V is TRBV7-6; perhaps TRBD2 as D (7 bases). Germline CDR1 SGHVS, CDR2 FNYEAQ. The CDR3 is made up of 18 amino acids. V lost 5 bases and J 0 bases, leaving 17 bases between the germline ends. The DNA for the CDR3 is TGTGCCAGCAGCCCTGGAGGGGGGGCAAGCTCTGGGGCCAACGTCCTGACTTTC. It specifies CASSPGGGASSGANVLTF.

J is TRBJ2-1 and V is TRBV5-4, with 7 bases lining up with TRBD2. Germline V lookup: CDR1 SGHNT, CDR2 YYREEE (reference sequence). This CDR3 comprises 15 residues. V lost 2 bases and J lost 8; bases outside the gene matches: 10. The CDR3 DNA reads as TGTGCCAGCAGCTTTTGGGAGGGACGCCGCGATGAGCAGTTCTTC. Encoded protein: CASSFWEGRRDEQFF.

The chain combines TRBV28 with TRBJ1-6; D is uncertain. Trimming left V 5 bases short and J 10 bases short, with 9 bases between. Germline-derived CDR1 and CDR2 are MDHEN and SYDVKM. The CDR3 loop spans 12 amino acids. The DNA for the CDR3 is TGTGCCAGCAGTCCACCCGGATCACCCCTCCACTTT. Translation: CASSPPGSPLHF.

This clone showed up just once. The gene calls are TRBV7-6 and TRBJ1-2, with a weak D call TRBD1 (5 bases). Between the trimmed V and J ends, which lost 0 bases and 6 bases, there was a span of 8 bases. The CDR3 is 13 amino acids. The germline CDR1 and CDR2 sequences are SGHVS and FNYEAQ. The CDR3 region is CASSLAGRDGYTF. In DNA, the CDR3 is TGTGCCAGCAGCTTAGCGGGACGGGATGGCTACACCTTC.